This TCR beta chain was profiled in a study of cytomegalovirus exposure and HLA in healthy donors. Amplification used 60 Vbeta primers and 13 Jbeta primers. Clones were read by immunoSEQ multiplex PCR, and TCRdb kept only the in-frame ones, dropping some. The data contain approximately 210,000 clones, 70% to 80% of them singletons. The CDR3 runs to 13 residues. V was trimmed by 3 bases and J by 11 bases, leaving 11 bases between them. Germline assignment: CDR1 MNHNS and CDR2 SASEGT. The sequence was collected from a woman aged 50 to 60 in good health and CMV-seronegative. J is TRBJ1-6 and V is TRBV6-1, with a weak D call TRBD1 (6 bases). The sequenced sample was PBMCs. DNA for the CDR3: TGTGCCAGCAGTGAGGGACATCTTCCACCCCTCCACTTT. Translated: CASSEGHLPPLHF.